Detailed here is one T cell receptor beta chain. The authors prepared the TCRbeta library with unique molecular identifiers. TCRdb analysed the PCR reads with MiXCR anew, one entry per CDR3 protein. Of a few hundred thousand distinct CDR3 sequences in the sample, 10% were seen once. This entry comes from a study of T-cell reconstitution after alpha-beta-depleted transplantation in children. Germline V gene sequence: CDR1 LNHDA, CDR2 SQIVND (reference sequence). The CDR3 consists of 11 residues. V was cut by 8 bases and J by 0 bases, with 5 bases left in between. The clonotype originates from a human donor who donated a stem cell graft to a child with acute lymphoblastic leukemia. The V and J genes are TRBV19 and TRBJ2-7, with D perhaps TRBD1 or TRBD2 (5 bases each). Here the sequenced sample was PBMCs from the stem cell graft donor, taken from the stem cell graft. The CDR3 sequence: CASGTSYEQYF. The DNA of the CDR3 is TGTGCCAGTGGGACCTCCTACGAGCAGTACTTC.